This section outlines one TCR beta chain sequence together with its context. This sample was included in a study of blood T cell repertoires in COVID-19. The V end was cut by 3 bases, the J end by 9 bases, with 18 bases between. Germline values: CDR1 DFQATT, CDR2 SNEGSKA (reference sequence). The length of the CDR3 is 14 residues. Assay: immunoSEQ multiplex PCR; the TCRdb copy retains only in-frame clones and omits some. The sample lists fewer than 250,000 clones, more than 75% occurring once. Sequences were obtained from peripheral blood. This clonotype was obtained from a human donor in a cohort sampled during active COVID-19. V is TRBV20-1 and J is TRBJ2-1, with TRBD1 as a possible D gene (5 bases). CDR3 bases: TGCAGTGCTAGTCGTCAGGGCCTTTGGAGTGAGCAGTTCTTC. Translated, it gives CSASRQGLWSEQFF.